This TCR beta chain was obtained from a study of Ad26.COV2.S vaccination and SARS-CoV-2 variants. As to this clone: The antigen remains undetermined.

Treatment denoted: about 20 received Ad26.COV2.S at low or high dose, single or two shots; 5 received placebo; per-sample allocation not given. Sampling took place 63 days after the first vaccine or placebo injection. Whole-study results and caveats: Total T cell responses were possibly underestimated by TCR breadth and depth analyses.

Profiled with immunoSEQ multiplex PCR; TCRdb holds only in-frame clones, not every one. The sample comprises about 410,000 clones, over 80% of which are singletons, and roughly 1.7% rests with the top ten. After removal of 0 bases from V and 8 bases from J, the junction contained 12 bases not matched to a gene. This CDR3 has 17 amino acids. From germline, CDR1 is LGHNA and CDR2 YSLEER. This TCR derives from a person between 18 and 60 years old who received the Ad26.COV2.S COVID-19 vaccine or a placebo. The chain couples TRBV4-3 to TRBJ2-3; 9 bases agree with TRBD2. The input for sequencing was peripheral blood, taken in a trial of Ad26.COV2.S vaccine versus placebo. The CDR3 region has the DNA TGCGCCAGCAGCCAAGAGTCGACTAGCGGTCTGTACGGTACGCAGTATTTT. Protein product: CASSQESTSGLYGTQYF.